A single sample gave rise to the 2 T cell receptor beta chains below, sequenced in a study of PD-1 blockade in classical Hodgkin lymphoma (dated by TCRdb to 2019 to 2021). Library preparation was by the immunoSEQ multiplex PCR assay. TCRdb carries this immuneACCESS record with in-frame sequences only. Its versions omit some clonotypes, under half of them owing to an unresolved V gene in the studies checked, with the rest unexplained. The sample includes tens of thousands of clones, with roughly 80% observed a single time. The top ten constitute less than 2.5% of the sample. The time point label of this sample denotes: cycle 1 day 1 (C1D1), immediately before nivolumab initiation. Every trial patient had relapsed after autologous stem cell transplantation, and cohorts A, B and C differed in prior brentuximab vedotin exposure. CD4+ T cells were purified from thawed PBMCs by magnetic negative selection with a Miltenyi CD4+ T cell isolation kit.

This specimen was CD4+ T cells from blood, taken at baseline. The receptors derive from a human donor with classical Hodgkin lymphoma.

CDR3 coding DNA: TGTGCCAGCAGCCCTGGGACTAGCGGGGGTCAAGAGACCCAGTACTTC. This sequence encodes CASSPGTSGGQETQYF. The chain carries TRBV4-2 and TRBJ2-5; 14 bases are shared with TRBD2. Losses at the gene ends were 4 bases for V and 2 bases for J; bases not matched to a gene: 3. Looked up from germline, CDR1 is LGHNA and CDR2 is YNFKEQ. The CDR3 is 16 amino acids.

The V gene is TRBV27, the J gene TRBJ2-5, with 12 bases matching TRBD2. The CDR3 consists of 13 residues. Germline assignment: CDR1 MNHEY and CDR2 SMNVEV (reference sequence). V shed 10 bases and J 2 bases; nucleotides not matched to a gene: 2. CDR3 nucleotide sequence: TGTGCCACCGGGACTAGCGGGCAAGAGACCCAGTACTTC. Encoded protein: CATGTSGQETQYF.